The 23 T cell receptor beta chains given below trace back to one sample, sequenced in a study of blood T cell repertoires in COVID-19. Only in-frame clones appear in the TCRdb table, and some are missing; sequencing was by immunoSEQ multiplex PCR. The sample contains 95,000 to 150,000 clones, 86% of which appear only once. The sample consisted of peripheral blood. These receptors were obtained from a human donor in a cohort sampled during active COVID-19.

This clone was seen a few times. The V gene is TRBV15, the J gene TRBJ2-7; D uncertain. CDR1 and CDR2 from the germline V gene are LNHNV and YYDKDF (reference sequence). The CDR3 sequence is 15 residues long. V shed 3 bases and J shed 4 bases, with 16 bases lying between them. CDR3 DNA: TGTGCCACCAGCAGCCACCTTACCGAGAATTACGAGCAGTACTTC. Encoded protein: CATSSHLTENYEQYF.

This clone was detected only a few times. CDR3 DNA sequence: TGTGCCAGCAGCCCTCGGGACAGGGGAACGGGAGAGACCCAGTACTTC. Encoded protein: CASSPRDRGTGETQYF. The rearrangement links TRBV11-1 to TRBJ2-5; 10 bases agree with TRBD1. This CDR3 has 16 residues. The ends lost 5 bases at V and 4 bases at J; junction bases unmatched: 10. Germline CDR1 is SGHAT and CDR2 is FQDESV (reference sequence).

The genes are TRBV5-3 and TRBJ2-7, with TRBD2 identical over 8 bases. TRBV5-3 is placed among ORFs of uncertain function. V trimming: 0 bases; J trimming: 3 bases; junction bases outside the gene matches: 20. The CDR3 has 20 residues. The CDR3 coding sequence is TGTGCCAGAAGCTTGGGGGGTTCGCGGGAGGCCCCATTGGGACTCTACGAGCAGTACTTC. It translates to CARSLGGSREAPLGLYEQYF.

V and J are TRBV7-8 and TRBJ1-4, with D hard to call. The CDR3 length is 15 residues. From germline, CDR1 is SGHVS and CDR2 FQNEAQ. The ends were cut back, 2 bases at V and 1 base at J, with 8 bases in the middle. The CDR3 coding sequence is TGTGCCAGCAGCTTACTCGGGAAAACTAATGAAAAACTGTTTTTT. This translates into CASSLLGKTNEKLFF.

This clone was seen a handful of times. V is TRBV27 and J is TRBJ1-1; D is possibly TRBD1 (5 bases). This CDR3 is built from 14 residues. The V and J ends lost 8 bases and 4 bases respectively, with 17 bases between them. Germline V gene sequence: CDR1 MNHEY, CDR2 SMNVEV (reference sequence). The CDR3 protein is CASSPWGVGTEAFF. In DNA form, the CDR3 reads TGTGCCAGCTCCCCTTGGGGGGTAGGCACTGAAGCTTTCTTT.

The chain employs TRBV6-6 and TRBJ1-2; 11 nucleotides align to TRBD1. The CDR3 consists of 16 residues. Per germline, CDR1 MNHNY and CDR2 SVGAGI (reference sequence). V lost 7 bases and J lost 6; bases outside the gene matches: 13. The CDR3 DNA is TGTGCCAGCACCGATATAGGGACAGGGGGGACGGATGGCTACACCTTC. This encodes CASTDIGTGGTDGYTF.

The gene calls are TRBV6-5 and TRBJ1-1; a weak D match, TRBD1 (5 bases). Per the germline V gene, CDR1 is MNHEY and CDR2 is SVGAGI. The V and J ends lost 2 bases and 1 base respectively, with 8 bases between them. There are 14 residues in the CDR3. The CDR3 region is CASSYAQGNTEAFF. The DNA for the CDR3 is TGTGCCAGCAGTTACGCCCAGGGGAACACTGAAGCTTTCTTT.

The gene calls are TRBV6-2 or TRBV6-3 and TRBJ1-6, with D hard to call. This CDR3 is 15 amino acids long. Per germline, CDR1 MNHEY and CDR2 SVGEGT. V lost 1 base and J 9 bases, leaving 13 bases between the germline ends. The CDR3 DNA sequence: TGTGCCAGCAGTTACTTCGGGATTGCGGCTTCACCCCTCCACTTT. It codes for CASSYFGIAASPLHF.

This clone was recorded at least ten times. J is TRBJ2-5 and V is TRBV6-5; TRBD1 is a possible D gene (5 bases). CDR1 is MNHEY and CDR2 is SVGAGI in the germline V gene. This CDR3 spans 14 amino acids. Trimming shortened V by 6 bases and J by 4 bases, and 15 bases separated the two germline ends. CDR3 DNA: TGTGCCAGCAGGGGCAGACAGACCCTAGAGACCCAGTACTTC. Residues: CASRGRQTLETQYF.

The chain links TRBV18 to TRBJ1-3, with D tentatively TRBD1 (6 bases). V shed 3 bases and J shed 3 bases, with 9 bases lying between them. The germline CDR1 and CDR2 sequences are KGHSH and LQKENI. This CDR3 has 14 amino acids. The CDR3 DNA reads TGTGCCAGCTCACCCGGGACAAGTGGAAACACCATATATTTT. It translates to CASSPGTSGNTIYF.

The chain links TRBV7-2 to TRBJ2-1; D call uncertain. Trimming left V 3 bases short and J 7 bases short, with 4 bases between. This CDR3 region has 11 residues. Germline V gene lookup returns CDR1 SGHTA and CDR2 FQGNSA. CDR3 sequence (DNA): TGTGCCAGCAGCTTCAGAAATGAGCAGTTCTTC. It is translated as CASSFRNEQFF.

This chain connects TRBV11-2 to TRBJ2-5; TRBD2 matches at 9 bases. With 4 bases clipped from V and 3 bases from J, the junction kept 3 bases outside the gene matches. The CDR3 totals 14 residues. Germline loops: CDR1 SGHAT, CDR2 FQNNGV. The CDR3, as DNA: TGTGCCAGCAGCTGGACTAGCGCGAAAGAGACCCAGTACTTC. Translating gives CASSWTSAKETQYF.

Points on this clone: Different DNA sequences within this sample yield the same CDR3. The chain recombines TRBV19 with TRBJ1-5, with D maybe TRBD1 (6 bases). This CDR3 is built from 15 residues. The germline V gene encodes CDR1 LNHDA and CDR2 SQIVND (reference sequence). The V and J ends lost 6 bases and 1 base respectively, with 13 bases between them. The CDR3 DNA is TGTGCCAGTAGCACCCAACAGGGAAGCAATCAGCCCCAGCATTTT. Its protein product is CASSTQQGSNQPQHF.

This clone is medium-sized (0.01 to 0.1%). This chain links TRBV7-2 with TRBJ2-2, with unresolved D. CDR1 and CDR2 (germline): SGHTA, FQGNSA. This CDR3 has 12 residues. Trimming took off 3 bases at V and 6 bases at J, with 5 bases between the two ends. CDR3 protein: CASSFFPGELFF. CDR3 in DNA: TGTGCCAGCAGCTTCTTCCCCGGGGAGCTGTTTTTT.

The chain has TRBV5-1 and TRBJ1-1, with unresolved D. Looked up from germline, CDR1 is SGHRS and CDR2 is YFSETQ. V was clipped by 0 bases and J by 3 bases, with 9 bases between them. The CDR3 loop spans 14 amino acids. CDR3 in DNA: TGCGCCAGCAGCTTGGTGGCCGGAGACACTGAAGCTTTCTTT. It encodes CASSLVAGDTEAFF.

The genes are TRBV5-4 and TRBJ2-5, with D possibly TRBD2 on 6 matching bases. V was pared by 1 base and J by 5 bases, with 15 bases between. The length of the CDR3 is 15 residues. CDR1 is SGHNT, CDR2 YYREEE, per germline (reference sequence). Written as DNA, the CDR3 is TGTGCCAGCAGCTTGAGAGGGGCGGGGTTTGAGACCCAGTACTTC. It specifies CASSLRGAGFETQYF.

This clone was observed a single time. The chain combines TRBV3-1 (or the pseudogene TRBV3-2) with TRBJ2-5; the match to TRBD2 covers 14 bases. The CDR3 runs 14 residues. Trimming at V came to 10 bases and at J to 5 bases, leaving 6 bases not matched to a gene. Germline V gene lookup returns CDR1 LGHDT and CDR2 YNNKEL (reference sequence). This CDR3 reads CATLTSGRGETQYF. The CDR3 nucleotides read TGTGCCACTCTGACTAGCGGGAGGGGCGAGACCCAGTACTTC.

The chain carries TRBV21-1 and TRBJ1-2; the listed D gene, TRBD1, was not tested against the DNA. TRBV21-1 is a pseudogene segment. The CDR3 runs to 14 residues. The CDR3 loop is CASSRPDKNYGYTF. The DNA for the CDR3 is TGTGCCAGCAGCAGACCGGACAAGAACTATGGCTACACCTTC.

V usage is TRBV28 and J usage is TRBJ2-3, with 7 nucleotides matching TRBD1. CDR1 and CDR2 from the germline V gene are MDHEN and SYDVKM. The CDR3 is 15 amino acids. V was pared by 4 bases and J by 1 base, with 5 bases of the junction left unmatched. CDR3 DNA: TGTGCCAGCAGTTCCAGGGGGTCGGGCACAGATACGCAGTATTTT. Translation: CASSSRGSGTDTQYF. Full variable domain (missing parts from reference TRBV28 and TRBJ2-3): DVKVTQSSRYLVKRTGEKVFLECVQDMDHENMFWYRQDPGLGLRLIYFSYDVKMKEKGDIPEGYSVSREKKERFSLILESASTNQTSMYLCASSSRGSGTDTQYFGPGTRLTVL.

The chain links TRBV9 to TRBJ2-2; tentative D call: TRBD1 (5 bases). The CDR3 totals 15 residues. The V end lost 0 bases, the J end lost 6 bases, and 12 bases lay between the germline ends. Germline lookup yields CDR1 SGDLS and CDR2 YYNGEE. CDR3 sequence: CASSVEGRVAGELFF. In DNA form, the CDR3 reads TGTGCCAGCAGCGTAGAAGGCAGGGTAGCCGGGGAGCTGTTTTTT. The complete variable domain, with remaining parts taken from reference TRBV9 and TRBJ2-2, reads DSGVTQTPKHLITATGQRVTLRCSPRSGDLSVYWYQQSLDQGLQFLIQYYNGEERAKGNILERFSAQQFPDLHSELNLSSLELGDSALYFCASSVEGRVAGELFFGEGSRLTVL.

V and J are TRBV19 and TRBJ2-1, with 7 bases fitting TRBD2. Trimming cost V 6 bases and J 4 bases; bases outside gene matches: 9. CDR1 is LNHDA, CDR2 SQIVND, per germline (reference sequence). This CDR3 region has 15 residues. In nucleotides, the CDR3 is TGTGCCAGTAGCTCGCGTCTAGCGGATTACAATGAGCAGTTCTTC. Amino acids: CASSSRLADYNEQFF.

V and J are TRBV27 and TRBJ2-1; 7 bases agree with TRBD1. Germline loops: CDR1 MNHEY, CDR2 SMNVEV (reference sequence). Trimming removed 3 bases from V and 7 bases from J; junction bases left unmatched: 12. The CDR3 sequence is 16 residues long. The CDR3 protein is CASSFDLGPRGNEQFF. The DNA of the CDR3 is TGTGCCAGCAGTTTTGATTTAGGACCCAGGGGGAATGAGCAGTTCTTC.

The chain recombines TRBV2 with TRBJ2-5; 7 bases agree with TRBD1. The trim removed 5 bases at V and 2 bases at J, leaving 20 bases unmatched. This CDR3 is built from 19 residues. Germline values: CDR1 SNHLY, CDR2 FYNNEI. CDR3 loop: CASSPPGQKIKLRQETQYF. CDR3 nucleotide sequence: TGTGCCAGCAGTCCACCGGGACAGAAAATCAAGTTACGACAAGAGACCCAGTACTTC.